This T cell receptor (beta chain) was recovered during a study of T cell responses to AZD1222 COVID-19 vaccine. Regarding the study as a whole: Only after the peak T cell response were repertoires sampled. At 160-218 and 743-854, vaccine-associated CD4 TCRs were dominant, and they spanned spike. Only five or six individuals given AZD1222 were seropositive at baseline. The donor group comprised mostly white British people and more females; the analysis possibly underestimated clonal diversity.

As concerns this clone: Its antigen remains unidentified.

Profiling relied on immunoSEQ multiplex PCR, and the TCRdb table lists in-frame clones only, not all of them. Of around 84,000 clones listed, around nine tenths were seen once; the top ten hold less than 1.6%. The source material was peripheral blood, sampled on day 0 of AZD1222 vaccination. This clonotype originated in an adult in good health.

This CDR3 is CARSVELGNRHNQPQHF. CDR3 in DNA: TGTGCCAGAAGCGTGGAATTAGGGAACAGACACAATCAGCCCCAGCATTTT. The rearrangement uses TRBV5-3 and TRBJ1-5; D uncertain. TRBV5-3 is reported as an ORF; its role is uncertain. Deletions cut 4 bases from V and 3 bases from J, with 20 bases between. The CDR3 runs to 17 residues.